Listed below are T cell receptor beta chains from one sample, sequenced in a study of regulatory T cells in long-lasting Graves disease. TCRdb recomputed calls from the multiplex PCR reads with MiXCR, one row per CDR3 protein. The repertoire holds around 250,000 distinct CDR3 sequences, with 20% as singletons. The sample here was peripheral blood mononuclear cells (PBMCs), taken at new diagnosis, from a patient treated with antithyroid drugs. The receptor source for this set is a female donor with Graves disease. CDR3s include the opening cysteine and the closing phenylalanine or tryptophan.

TRBJ2-5	TRBV3-1	CASSQGSQGQGYQETQYF
TRBJ1-2	TRBV2	CASSRRKTDGYTF
TRBJ2-3	TRBV20-1	CSAELAEARTDTQYF
TRBJ1-1	TRBV12-3/TRBV12-4	CASSEPLQGLSAFF
TRBJ1-2	TRBV30	CAWSVLGRGGNGYTF
TRBJ2-5	TRBV29-1	CSVVPHRQETQYF
TRBJ1-1	TRBV7-6	CASSKGLNTEAFF
TRBJ2-1	TRBV5-6	CASSFRTQSEQFF
TRBJ2-3	TRBV15	CATSREGGFGADTQYF
TRBJ2-3	TRBV9	CASSVDRFGGDTQYF
TRBJ1-2	TRBV28	CASNRQGANYGYTF
TRBJ2-7	TRBV11-2	CASRLPGLAYEQYF
TRBJ2-7	TRBV11-2	CASSRQGTGRQYF
TRBJ2-2	TRBV5-1	CASSGYRGLRTGELFF
TRBJ2-1	TRBV15	CATSKTGSWAYNEQFF
TRBJ1-2	TRBV2	CASSFGTGGLDGYTF
TRBJ1-5	TRBV6-1	CASRHSNQPQHF
TRBJ2-1	TRBV7-2	CASSLRGSSYNEQFF
TRBJ1-5	TRBV12-3/TRBV12-4	CASTLRGSNQPQHF
TRBJ2-5	TRBV6-1	CASSHPSGGEETQYF
TRBJ1-6	TRBV6-1	CASSERSSYNSPLHF
TRBJ2-5	TRBV7-2	CASSRTSAQETQYF
TRBJ1-6	TRBV28	CASRRDVAKMGLHF
TRBJ2-2	TRBV5-6	CASTLGRNTGELFF
TRBJ2-3	TRBV5-1	CASSLGVRGQDTQYF
TRBJ2-3	TRBV6-4	CASSREGRHTDTQYF